This entry lists 32 T cell receptor beta chains sequenced from one sample in a study of vaccination effects on CD4 cells after COVID-19. Antigens for these TCRs are unknown. The data were produced by immunoSEQ multiplex PCR, yet TCRdb's version contains in-frame clones alone and is incomplete. The sample carries 25,000 to 35,000 clones, 75% to 85% recorded once. Using viral peptide pools, the ViraFEST assay grew out antigen-specific CD4+ T cells prior to sequencing. Isolation of CD4+ T cells took place after approximately 10 days of culture. Vaccine recipients had no previous SARS-CoV-2 infection; their nucleocapsid antibodies were negative. The sequencing here drew on CD4+ T cells from PBMCs cultured with SARS-CoV-2 spike peptides, taken before COVID-19 vaccination. All receptors derive from a human donor who received a COVID-19 vaccine.

This chain uses TRBV5-1 with TRBJ2-2, with 9 bases aligning to TRBD2. The CDR3 is 15 residues long. Germline V CDR1 and CDR2: SGHRS, YFSETQ. The V and J ends lost 5 bases and 5 bases, in that order; junction bases with no gene match: 7. CDR3 region: CASSHSGGSTGELFF. CDR3 bases: TGCGCCAGCAGTCATAGCGGGGGCTCGACCGGGGAGCTGTTTTTT. Full variable domain (remainder filled in from reference TRBV5-1 and TRBJ2-2): KAGVTQTPRYLIKTRGQQVTLSCSPISGHRSVSWYQQTPGQGLQFLFEYFSETQRNKGNFPGRFSGRQFSNSRSEMNVSTLELGDSALYLCASSHSGGSTGELFFGEGSRLTVL.

This sequence joins TRBV6-5 and TRBJ2-1; no reliable D call. The germline V gene has CDR1 MNHEY and CDR2 SVGAGI. The CDR3 extends over 11 amino acids. Deletions cut 11 bases from V and 7 bases from J, with 12 bases between. CDR3 region: CAADDWNEQFF. The CDR3 region has the DNA TGTGCCGCCGACGACTGGAATGAGCAGTTCTTC.

The V call is TRBV7-3, the J call TRBJ1-2; 12 positions match TRBD1. V lost 6 bases to trimming and J lost 7 bases; unmatched junction nucleotides: 6. Looked up from germline, CDR1 is SGHTA and CDR2 is FQGTGA. The CDR3 consists of 14 residues. The CDR3 coding sequence is TGTGCCAGCAGGCCGGGACAGGGGGCTGGTGGCTACACCTTC. The encoded protein is CASRPGQGAGGYTF.

This chain joins TRBV27 and TRBJ2-1; TRBD1 aligns across 7 bases. The junction had 1 base not matched to a gene; V was cut back by 3 bases and J by 2 bases. CDR1 MNHEY and CDR2 SMNVEV come from the germline V gene (reference sequence). The CDR3 is made up of 14 amino acids. DNA of the CDR3: TGTGCCAGCAGTTTGGACAGGCCCTACAATGAGCAGTTCTTC. This encodes CASSLDRPYNEQFF.

The J gene is TRBJ1-1, the V gene TRBV19; D perhaps matches TRBD1 (6 bases). The CDR3 spans 16 residues. V was trimmed by 7 bases and J by 5 bases, leaving 23 bases between them. CDR1 LNHDA and CDR2 SQIVND come from the germline V gene (reference sequence). In nucleotides, the CDR3 is TGTGCCAGTATCCTGGACGGGGGCAGGCGAATAACTGAAGCTTTCTTT. Translating gives CASILDGGRRITEAFF.

V gene TRBV5-1 combines with J gene TRBJ1-6, with unresolved D. Germline lookup yields CDR1 SGHRS and CDR2 YFSETQ. Trimming pared 3 bases from V and 13 bases from J, leaving 17 bases between. The CDR3 has 14 residues. DNA for the CDR3: TGCGCCAGCAGCTCCGATGGTTGGACGAAGCCCCTCCACTTT. This translates into CASSSDGWTKPLHF.

This clone showed up just a few times. This chain links TRBV14 with TRBJ2-2, with D possibly TRBD1 on 5 matching bases. The CDR3 consists of 14 residues. Germline-derived CDR1 and CDR2 are SGHDN and FVKESK. With 7 bases removed from V and 0 bases from J, the gap between germline ends came to 9 bases. This chain's CDR3 is CASNRIANTGELFF. The CDR3 DNA follows: TGTGCCAGCAACAGGATCGCGAACACCGGGGAGCTGTTTTTT.

CDR3 residues: CASSLTGGTTEAFF. For the CDR3, the DNA is TGCGCCAGCAGCTTGACGGGGGGCACCACTGAAGCTTTCTTT. This chain uses TRBV5-1 with TRBJ1-1, with D possibly being TRBD1 (6 bases). Germline assignment: CDR1 SGHRS and CDR2 YFSETQ. V was clipped by 1 base and J by 4 bases, with 11 bases between them. This CDR3 comprises 14 residues.

The chain has TRBV2 and TRBJ1-1; 7 positions agree with TRBD1. The germline CDR1 and CDR2 sequences are SNHLY and FYNNEI. There are 13 residues in the CDR3. V was pared by 5 bases and J by 1 base, with 1 base of the junction left unmatched. The chain's CDR3 is CASSTGENTEAFF. As DNA, the CDR3 is TGTGCCAGCAGTACAGGGGAGAACACTGAAGCTTTCTTT.

The V call is TRBV6-6, the J call TRBJ2-7; either TRBD1 or TRBD2 may supply D (5 bases each). The CDR3 covers 14 residues. Trimming removed 2 bases at V and 3 bases at J, with 11 bases between. Germline assignment: CDR1 MNHNY and CDR2 SVGAGI (reference sequence). Here the CDR3 DNA reads TGTGCCAGCAGTTACCCAGGGAGTTACTACGAGCAGTACTTC. It encodes CASSYPGSYYEQYF.

V gene TRBV7-9 combines with J gene TRBJ2-3, with 8 bases matching TRBD2. The CDR3 has 18 residues. Germline CDR1 is SEHNR and CDR2 is FQNEAQ (reference sequence). Trimming removed 5 bases from V and 2 bases from J; junction bases left unmatched: 15. The CDR3 region is CASSPPLTSGANTDTQYF. CDR3 DNA sequence: TGTGCCAGCAGCCCGCCACTCACTAGCGGAGCCAACACAGATACGCAGTATTTT. Using reference TRBV7-9 and TRBJ2-3 for the parts outside the CDR3, the full variable domain is DTGVSQNPRHKITKRGQNVTFRCDPISEHNRLYWYRQTLGQGPEFLTYFQNEAQLEKSRLLSDRFSAERPKGSFSTLEIQRTEQGDSAMYLCASSPPLTSGANTDTQYFGPGTRLTVL.

The genes are TRBV5-8 and TRBJ1-2, with 8 bases aligning to TRBD1. This CDR3 contains 16 residues. The ends lost 0 bases at V and 5 bases at J; junction bases unmatched: 9. CDR1 and CDR2 from the germline V gene are SGHTS and YDEGEE. CDR3 bases: TGTGCCAGCAGCTTGGCCAGAGGACAGGGCGCTTATGGCTACACCTTC. This gives the protein CASSLARGQGAYGYTF.

This sequence joins TRBV6-4 and TRBJ1-2, with no clear D. The CDR3 contains 13 residues. V was trimmed by 5 bases and J by 5 bases, leaving 12 bases between them. Germline CDR1 and CDR2: MRHNA and SNTAGT. In nucleotides, the CDR3 is TGTGCCAGCAGTCCGGAGGGCGGTTATGGCTACACCTTC. Translation gives CASSPEGGYGYTF.

This clone turned up a few times. The rearrangement joins TRBV11-2 to TRBJ2-7, with D uncertain. CDR1 and CDR2 (germline): SGHAT, FQNNGV. V lost 0 bases and J 7 bases, leaving 13 bases between the germline ends. The CDR3 totals 14 residues. The CDR3 bases are TGTGCCAGCAGCTTAGATCTTTCACTAACGGAGCAGTACTTC. Translating it yields CASSLDLSLTEQYF.

V gene TRBV5-6 combines with J gene TRBJ2-7; the D gene is possibly TRBD1 (6 bases). Germline V gene sequence: CDR1 SGHDT, CDR2 YYEEEE. The CDR3 extends over 14 amino acids. Between the trimmed V and J ends, which lost 5 bases and 2 bases, there was a span of 14 bases. CDR3: CASSPGTTTYEQYF. The DNA of the CDR3 is TGTGCCAGCAGTCCCGGGACAACGACCTACGAGCAGTACTTC.

The chain recombines TRBV4-1 with TRBJ1-4, with a tentative D call TRBD1 (6 bases). The germline V and J ends were trimmed by 8 bases and 0 bases, with 13 bases remaining between them. The CDR3 length is 15 residues. Germline loops: CDR1 MGHRA, CDR2 YSYEKL. The CDR3 is CASRQQGSTNEKLFF. The CDR3 bases are TGCGCCAGCCGACAGCAGGGGTCAACTAATGAAAAACTGTTTTTT.

The chain combines TRBV14 with TRBJ1-1; D remains ambiguous. The germline V gene encodes CDR1 SGHDN and CDR2 FVKESK. CDR3 length: 14 amino acids. The V gene lost 3 bases and the J gene lost 0 bases, with 8 bases spanning the gap. CDR3 sequence: CASSHVSLNTEAFF. The DNA for the CDR3 is TGTGCCAGCAGCCACGTCTCCTTGAACACTGAAGCTTTCTTT.

The chain has TRBV5-5 and TRBJ1-1; possible D gene TRBD1, 6 bases. Trimming removed 5 bases at V and 5 bases at J, with 13 bases between. From germline, CDR1 is SGHKS and CDR2 YYEKEE (reference sequence). The CDR3 length is 13 residues. In DNA form, the CDR3 reads TGTGCCAGCAGGGTAAGGGGGAGGACTGAAGCTTTCTTT. Amino acids: CASRVRGRTEAFF. The full variable domain, with the rest looked up from reference TRBV5-5 and TRBJ1-1, is DAGVTQSPTHLIKTRGQQVTLRCSPISGHKSVSWYQQVLGQGPQFIFQYYEKEERGRGNFPDRFSARQFPNYSSELNVNALLLGDSALYLCASRVRGRTEAFFGQGTRLTVV.

A single count supports this clone. The V call is TRBV14, the J call TRBJ1-2; D is undetermined. Germline CDR1 is SGHDN and CDR2 is FVKESK. With 5 bases removed from V and 8 bases from J, the gap between germline ends came to 15 bases. The CDR3 consists of 13 residues. CDR3 residues: CASSDETWRGYTF. Here the CDR3 DNA reads TGTGCCAGCAGCGACGAGACATGGAGAGGCTACACCTTC. The full variable domain, its missing parts supplied by reference TRBV14 and TRBJ1-2, is EAGVTQFPSHSVIEKGQTVTLRCDPISGHDNLYWYRRVMGKEIKFLLHFVKESKQDESGMPNNRFLAERTGGTYSTLKVQPAELEDSGVYFCASSDETWRGYTFGSGTRLTVV.

For this clone: One junction end disagrees with the germline gene, perhaps due to a read error. The CDR3 bases are TGTGCTAGCAGCCCGGGACAGGGCGGGGGCACCGGGGAGCTGTTTTTT. The encoded protein is CASSPGQGGGTGELFF. The genes are TRBV7-7 and TRBJ2-2, with 9 nucleotides matching TRBD1. Germline CDR1 SSHAT, CDR2 FNYEAQ (reference sequence). The CDR3 sequence is 16 residues long.

The rearrangement uses TRBV6-7 and TRBJ1-2; D possibly corresponds to TRBD1 (5 bases). TRBV6-7 is recorded as an ORF, its role being uncertain. Trimming pared 6 bases from V and 8 bases from J, leaving 16 bases between. The CDR3 length is 13 residues. The chain's CDR3 is CASRLGPRGGYTF. The CDR3 DNA is TGTGCCAGCAGGCTCGGACCGCGGGGGGGCTACACCTTC.

This clone was seen just once. This chain links TRBV7-2 with TRBJ1-2, with unresolved D. The length of the CDR3 is 12 residues. V gave up 5 bases and J gave up 6 bases, with 10 bases separating them. Germline values: CDR1 SGHTA, CDR2 FQGNSA. The CDR3 spells CASSLLEHGYTF. The CDR3 DNA reads as TGTGCCAGCAGCCTACTGGAACATGGCTACACCTTC.

The chain employs TRBV30 and TRBJ1-1; no reliable D call. In germline, CDR1 is GTSNPN, CDR2 SVGIG (reference sequence). Trimming took off 0 bases at V and 6 bases at J, with 5 bases between the two ends. The CDR3 is 11 amino acids. Here the CDR3 reads CAWSVRAEAFF. The DNA for the CDR3 is TGTGCCTGGAGTGTACGAGCTGAAGCTTTCTTT.

The chain recombines TRBV11-2 with TRBJ2-7; D gene unclear. The CDR3 contains 17 residues. V dropped 0 bases and J dropped 2 bases, with 17 bases sitting between them. In germline, CDR1 is SGHAT, CDR2 FQNNGV. In nucleotides, the CDR3 is TGTGCCAGCAGCTTAGACCCCCGGGCGGTGTGGCCCTACGAGCAGTACTTC. Translated: CASSLDPRAVWPYEQYF.

This chain links TRBV7-9 with TRBJ2-3, with a tentative D call TRBD2 (5 bases). The length of the CDR3 is 13 residues. V was cut by 2 bases and J by 4 bases, with 7 bases left in between. Germline lookup yields CDR1 SEHNR and CDR2 FQNEAQ (reference sequence). In DNA form, the CDR3 reads TGTGCCAGCAGCTTAAGCGGCGCAGATACGCAGTATTTT. Its translation: CASSLSGADTQYF. Full variable domain (rest looked up from reference TRBV7-9 and TRBJ2-3): DTGVSQNPRHKITKRGQNVTFRCDPISEHNRLYWYRQTLGQGPEFLTYFQNEAQLEKSRLLSDRFSAERPKGSFSTLEIQRTEQGDSAMYLCASSLSGADTQYFGPGTRLTVL.

This clone was detected only a few times. The V call is TRBV6-4, the J call TRBJ1-4; D is uncertain. The CDR3 contains 13 residues. CDR1 and CDR2 from the germline V gene are MRHNA and SNTAGT. The V gene lost 5 bases and the J gene lost 4 bases, with 8 bases spanning the gap. This CDR3 is CASSQNSNEKLFF. The CDR3 DNA reads as TGTGCCAGCAGTCAGAACAGTAATGAAAAACTGTTTTTT.

V usage is TRBV7-9 and J usage is TRBJ2-3, with TRBD2 matching over 8 bases. The CDR3 has 16 residues. V was clipped by 7 bases and J by 3 bases; unmatched bases: 12. Looked up from germline, CDR1 is SEHNR and CDR2 is FQNEAQ (reference sequence). CDR3 sequence reads: CASTSERGRWTDTQYF. The DNA for the CDR3 is TGTGCCAGCACCTCAGAGCGGGGGCGGTGGACAGATACGCAGTATTTT.

This clone appeared a few times. This chain joins TRBV18 and TRBJ1-5, with D maybe TRBD1 (5 bases). Germline CDR1 and CDR2: KGHSH and LQKENI. The CDR3 runs to 14 residues. V lost 3 bases to trimming and J lost 7 bases, with 13 bases between them. The DNA for the CDR3 is TGTGCCAGCTCACCGTCGGGGACCGTCCAGCCCCAGCATTTT. This translates into CASSPSGTVQPQHF.

V gene TRBV19 combines with J gene TRBJ2-1; the D gene could be TRBD1 or TRBD2 (6 bases each). Germline-derived CDR1 and CDR2 are LNHDA and SQIVND (reference sequence). Trimming left V 11 bases short and J 9 bases short, with 23 bases between. There are 14 residues in the CDR3. The CDR3: CASQTGTGAREQFF. The DNA of the CDR3 is TGTGCCTCCCAGACCGGGACGGGGGCTCGTGAGCAGTTCTTC.

CDR3 loop: CASSELGGGPYEQYF. The CDR3 DNA reads TGTGCCAGCAGTGAATTGGGGGGGGGCCCCTACGAGCAGTACTTC. This chain joins TRBV6-1 and TRBJ2-7; possibly TRBD2 for D (7 bases). Germline V CDR1 and CDR2: MNHNS, SASEGT. Trimming took 2 bases from V and 2 from J, leaving 13 bases between them. This CDR3 comprises 15 residues.

V is TRBV12-3 or TRBV12-4 and J is TRBJ2-5; 7 bases are a match to TRBD2. CDR3 length: 12 residues. Unmatched junction bases numbered 8, after V lost 7 bases and J lost 9 bases. CDR3 DNA: TGTGCCAGCACCTTGGGCGCGGGGGCCCAGTACTTC. Residues: CASTLGAGAQYF.

The chain couples TRBV2 to TRBJ1-2; TRBD1 aligns across 8 bases. J gave up 1 base and V 6 bases, and 4 bases lay outside the gene matches. Germline loops: CDR1 SNHLY, CDR2 FYNNEI. There are 14 residues in the CDR3. This CDR3 reads CASSETGGNYGYTF. The CDR3 DNA reads as TGTGCCAGCAGCGAAACAGGGGGTAACTATGGCTACACCTTC.